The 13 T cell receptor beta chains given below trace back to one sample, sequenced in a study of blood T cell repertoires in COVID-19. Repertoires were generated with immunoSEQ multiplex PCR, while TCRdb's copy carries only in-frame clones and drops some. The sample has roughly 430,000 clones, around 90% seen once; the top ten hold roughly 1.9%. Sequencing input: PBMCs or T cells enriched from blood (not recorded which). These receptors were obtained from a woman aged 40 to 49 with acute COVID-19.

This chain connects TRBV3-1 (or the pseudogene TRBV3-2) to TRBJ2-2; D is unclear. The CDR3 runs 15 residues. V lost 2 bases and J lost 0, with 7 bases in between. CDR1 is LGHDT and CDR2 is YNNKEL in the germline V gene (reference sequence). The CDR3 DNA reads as TGTGCCAGCAGCCAATTCTCCGCGAACACCGGGGAGCTGTTTTTT. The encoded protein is CASSQFSANTGELFF.

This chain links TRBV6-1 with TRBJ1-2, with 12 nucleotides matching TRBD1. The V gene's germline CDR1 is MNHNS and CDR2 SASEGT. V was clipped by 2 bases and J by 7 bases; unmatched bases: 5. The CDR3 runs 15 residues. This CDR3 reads CASSESGTGGFGYTF. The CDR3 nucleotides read TGTGCCAGCAGTGAATCCGGGACAGGGGGCTTTGGCTACACCTTC.

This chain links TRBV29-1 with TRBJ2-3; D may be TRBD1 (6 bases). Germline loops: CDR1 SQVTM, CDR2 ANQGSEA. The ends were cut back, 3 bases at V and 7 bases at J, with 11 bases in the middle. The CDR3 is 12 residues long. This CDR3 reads CSVEPGDNTQYF. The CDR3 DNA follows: TGCAGCGTTGAGCCAGGGGACAATACGCAGTATTTT.

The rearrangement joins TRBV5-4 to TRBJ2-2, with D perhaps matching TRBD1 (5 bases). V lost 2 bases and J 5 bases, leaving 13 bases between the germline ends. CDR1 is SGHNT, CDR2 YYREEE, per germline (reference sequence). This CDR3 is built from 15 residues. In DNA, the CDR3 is TGTGCCAGCAGCTTATTAGGGGCGAGGACCGGGGAGCTGTTTTTT. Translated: CASSLLGARTGELFF.

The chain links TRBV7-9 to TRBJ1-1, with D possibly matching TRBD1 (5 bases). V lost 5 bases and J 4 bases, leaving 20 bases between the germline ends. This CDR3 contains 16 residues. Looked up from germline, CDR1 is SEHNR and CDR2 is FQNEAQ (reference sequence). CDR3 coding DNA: TGTGCCAGCAGCCATACTTGGGCGGGGCGCGGCACTGAAGCTTTCTTT. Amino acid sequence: CASSHTWAGRGTEAFF.

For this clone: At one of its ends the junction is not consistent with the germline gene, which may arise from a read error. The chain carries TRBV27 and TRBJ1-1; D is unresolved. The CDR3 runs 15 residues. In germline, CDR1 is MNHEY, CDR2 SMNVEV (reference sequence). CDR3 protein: CASSLSNSPNTEAFF. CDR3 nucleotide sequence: TGTGCCAGCAGTTTATCTAACAGCCCTAACACTGAGGCTTTCTTT.

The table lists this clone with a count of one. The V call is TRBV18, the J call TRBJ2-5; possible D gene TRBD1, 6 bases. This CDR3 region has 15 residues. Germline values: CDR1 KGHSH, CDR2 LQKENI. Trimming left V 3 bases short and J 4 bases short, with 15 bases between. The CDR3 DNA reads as TGTGCCAGCTCACCGATCAAGCAGGGGCGAGAGACCCAGTACTTC. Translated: CASSPIKQGRETQYF.

As DNA, the CDR3 is TGTGCCACCAGTGATTACGGGACAGGGTACGCTTTCTTT. Amino acid sequence: CATSDYGTGYAFF. The V call is TRBV24-1, the J call TRBJ1-1, with TRBD1 matching over 9 bases. Germline CDR1 is KGHDR and CDR2 is SFDVKD. The V and J ends lost 2 bases and 11 bases, in that order; junction bases with no gene match: 5. The CDR3 is made up of 13 amino acids.

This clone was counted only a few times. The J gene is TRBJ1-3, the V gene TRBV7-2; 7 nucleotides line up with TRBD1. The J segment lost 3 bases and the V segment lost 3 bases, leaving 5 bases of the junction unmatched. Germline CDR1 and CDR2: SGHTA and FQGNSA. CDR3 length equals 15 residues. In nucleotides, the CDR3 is TGTGCCAGCAGCTTCGAGACAGGGAATGGAAACACCATATATTTT. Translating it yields CASSFETGNGNTIYF.

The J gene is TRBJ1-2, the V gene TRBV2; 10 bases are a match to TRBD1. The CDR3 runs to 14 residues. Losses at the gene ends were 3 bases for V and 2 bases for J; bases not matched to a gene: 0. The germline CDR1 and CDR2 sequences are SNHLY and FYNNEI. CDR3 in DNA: TGTGCCAGCAGTGAGGGACAGGGGAACTATGGCTACACCTTC. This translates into CASSEGQGNYGYTF.

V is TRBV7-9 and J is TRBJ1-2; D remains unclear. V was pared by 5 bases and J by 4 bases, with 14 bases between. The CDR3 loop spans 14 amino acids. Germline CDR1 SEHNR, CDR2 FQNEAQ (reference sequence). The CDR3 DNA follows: TGTGCCAGCAGCCCAGACACTGGTATCTATGGCTACACCTTC. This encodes CASSPDTGIYGYTF.

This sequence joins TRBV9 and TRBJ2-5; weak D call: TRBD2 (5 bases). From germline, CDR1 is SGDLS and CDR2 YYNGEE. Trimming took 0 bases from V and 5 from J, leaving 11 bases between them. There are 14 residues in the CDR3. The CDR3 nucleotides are TGTGCCAGCAGCGTAGAGCCTAGCCGCGAGACCCAGTACTTC. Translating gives CASSVEPSRETQYF.

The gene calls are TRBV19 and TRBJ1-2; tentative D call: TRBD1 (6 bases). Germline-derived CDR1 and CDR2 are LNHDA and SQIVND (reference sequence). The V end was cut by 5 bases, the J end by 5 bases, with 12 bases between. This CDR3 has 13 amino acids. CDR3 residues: CASSSGARYGYTF. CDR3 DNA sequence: TGTGCCAGTAGTTCAGGGGCGCGGTATGGCTACACCTTC.